One and the same sample provided the 8 T cell receptor beta chains below, sequenced in a study of cytomegalovirus exposure and HLA in healthy donors. PCR was performed using 60 Vbeta and 13 Jbeta primers. The method was immunoSEQ multiplex PCR; TCRdb's version includes in-frame clones alone and lacks a portion of them. This table holds 60,000 to 90,000 clones, roughly 64% found once. The sequencing sample was made of PBMCs. These receptors came from a man in his forties in good health and CMV-seropositive.

This chain links TRBV28 with TRBJ1-2; D not certain. In germline, CDR1 is MDHEN, CDR2 SYDVKM. V shed 8 bases and J shed 4 bases, with 11 bases lying between them. This CDR3 spans 12 amino acids. CDR3 nucleotide sequence: TGTGCCAGCGGATCAGGATCCTATGGCTACACCTTC. Amino acids: CASGSGSYGYTF.

This clone has a handful of counts. The genes are TRBV7-2 and TRBJ1-1; 8 bases match TRBD1. Germline V gene data show CDR1 as SGHTA and CDR2 as FQGNSA. J gave up 5 bases and V 3 bases, and 8 bases lay outside the gene matches. The CDR3 covers 15 residues. CDR3 nucleotide sequence: TGTGCCAGCAGCTTTGTCTGGACAGGGAATACTGAAGCTTTCTTT. Amino acids: CASSFVWTGNTEAFF.

CDR3 residues: CASSPRDRSYSNQPQHF. The CDR3 nucleotides read TGCGCCAGCAGTCCCAGGGACAGGTCGTATAGCAATCAGCCCCAGCATTTT. This chain uses TRBV23-1 with TRBJ1-5; 8 bases align to TRBD1. TRBV23-1 is recorded as an ORF, its role being uncertain. This CDR3 spans 17 amino acids. V shed 4 bases, J shed 0 bases, and the junction held 8 bases outside the gene matches.

This clone was observed once. Written as DNA, the CDR3 is TGTGCCAGCAGCTTAGGTGGTCGGGGGGGATCCTACGAGCAGTACTTC. It yields the protein CASSLGGRGGSYEQYF. This chain joins TRBV13 and TRBJ2-7; 8 bases line up with TRBD2. Per the germline V gene, CDR1 is PRHDT and CDR2 is FYEKMQ (reference sequence). The trim removed 0 bases at V and 1 base at J, leaving 5 bases unmatched. The length of the CDR3 is 16 residues.

V and J are TRBV28 and TRBJ2-3, with TRBD2 matching over 11 bases. This CDR3 comprises 14 residues. The J segment lost 1 base and the V segment lost 7 bases, leaving 1 base of the junction unmatched. CDR1 and CDR2 from the germline V gene are MDHEN and SYDVKM. The CDR3 reads CASIAGGGTDTQYF. The CDR3 nucleotides are TGTGCCAGCATAGCGGGAGGGGGCACAGATACGCAGTATTTT.

This clone was observed a handful of times. This rearrangement joins TRBV7-3 to TRBJ2-3; the match to TRBD2 covers 8 bases. The length of the CDR3 is 15 residues. The V gene's germline CDR1 is SGHTA and CDR2 FQGTGA. V dropped 8 bases and J dropped 0; count of bases not matched to a gene: 7. The CDR3 here is CASGPGGASTDTQYF. The DNA for the CDR3 is TGTGCCAGCGGTCCGGGAGGGGCTAGCACAGATACGCAGTATTTT.

The chain joins TRBV15 to TRBJ1-3; D unclear. The germline V gene encodes CDR1 LNHNV and CDR2 YYDKDF (reference sequence). Trimming stripped 1 base from V and 0 bases from J, with 19 bases between. This CDR3 spans 19 amino acids. The CDR3 here is CATSRVGAEGSSSGNTIYF. CDR3 in DNA: TGTGCCACCAGCAGAGTGGGAGCGGAGGGATCGAGCTCTGGAAACACCATATATTTT.

The rearrangement joins TRBV7-2 to TRBJ2-4; 9 bases are shared with TRBD2. The CDR3 runs to 15 residues. Germline V CDR1 and CDR2: SGHTA, FQGNSA. V lost 1 base and J lost 7; bases outside the gene matches: 5. The CDR3 spells CASSLGRGGSNIQYF. As DNA, the CDR3 is TGTGCCAGCAGCTTAGGGCGGGGGGGCTCGAACATTCAGTACTTC.